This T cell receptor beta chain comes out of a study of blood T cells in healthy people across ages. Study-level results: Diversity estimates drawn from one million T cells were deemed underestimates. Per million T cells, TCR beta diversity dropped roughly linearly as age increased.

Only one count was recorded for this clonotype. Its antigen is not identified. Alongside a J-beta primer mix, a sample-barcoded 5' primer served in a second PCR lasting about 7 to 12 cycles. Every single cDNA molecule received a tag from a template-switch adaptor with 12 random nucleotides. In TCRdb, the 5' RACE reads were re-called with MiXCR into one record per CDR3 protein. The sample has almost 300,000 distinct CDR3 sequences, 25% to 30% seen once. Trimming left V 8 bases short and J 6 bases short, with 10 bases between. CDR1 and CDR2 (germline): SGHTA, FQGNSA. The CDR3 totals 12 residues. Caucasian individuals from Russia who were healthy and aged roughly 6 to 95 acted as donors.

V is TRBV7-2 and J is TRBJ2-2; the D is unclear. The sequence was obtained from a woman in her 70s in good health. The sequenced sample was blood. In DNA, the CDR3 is TGTGCCAGCCGCCCCAGGTCCGGGGAGCTGTTTTTT. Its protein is CASRPRSGELFF.